The 12 T cell receptor beta chains listed next were all sequenced from one sample in a study of blood T cell repertoires in COVID-19. Sequenced by immunoSEQ multiplex PCR; TCRdb stores in-frame clones only, minus some. The data contain about 240,000 clones, under 85% of them singletons. The sequenced sample was peripheral blood. The receptors were gathered from a human donor in a cohort sampled during active COVID-19.

The chain combines TRBV6-6 with TRBJ2-2, with 8 bases that match TRBD1. The V and J ends lost 8 bases and 7 bases, in that order; junction bases with no gene match: 9. This CDR3 comprises 14 residues. Germline V gives CDR1 MNHNY, CDR2 SVGAGI (reference sequence). CDR3 DNA: TGTGCCAGCTTTCAGGGGGCGCTCGGCGGGGAGCTGTTTTTT. This sequence encodes CASFQGALGGELFF.

V is TRBV5-4 and J is TRBJ1-1; 9 positions agree with TRBD1. The CDR3 contains 14 residues. Trimming removed 4 bases from V and 5 bases from J; junction bases left unmatched: 6. The germline CDR1 and CDR2 sequences are SGHNT and YYREEE (reference sequence). The CDR3 sequence is CASSPGQGRTEAFF. CDR3 nucleotide sequence: TGTGCCAGCAGCCCGGGACAGGGAAGAACTGAAGCTTTCTTT.

This rearrangement joins TRBV2 to TRBJ1-5, with a tentative D call TRBD1 (6 bases). The V end was cut by 5 bases, the J end by 5 bases, with 10 bases between. There are 13 residues in the CDR3. Germline V lookup: CDR1 SNHLY, CDR2 FYNNEI. CDR3 protein: CASSLQGDQPQHF. The CDR3 nucleotides read TGTGCCAGCAGTCTACAGGGAGATCAGCCCCAGCATTTT.

The chain employs TRBV18 and TRBJ1-5; 8 bases are a match to TRBD1. V lost 5 bases to trimming and J lost 5 bases; unmatched junction nucleotides: 8. The germline gives CDR1 KGHSH, CDR2 LQKENI. This CDR3 region has 15 residues. In nucleotides, the CDR3 is TGTGCCAGCTCATCAACTGGACAGGGAGATCAGCCCCAGCATTTT. It translates to CASSSTGQGDQPQHF.

The chain uses TRBV5-1 and TRBJ1-1; D is possibly TRBD1 (6 bases). CDR1 and CDR2 from the germline V gene are SGHRS and YFSETQ. The CDR3 sequence is 15 residues long. V lost 4 bases to trimming and J lost 0 bases, with 13 bases between them. CDR3 nucleotides: TGCGCCAGCAGCATCAAGACAGGAATGAACACTGAAGCTTTCTTT. This encodes CASSIKTGMNTEAFF.

V usage is TRBV30 and J usage is TRBJ2-1, with TRBD2 matching over 7 bases. CDR1 is GTSNPN, CDR2 SVGIG, per germline (reference sequence). The CDR3 loop spans 14 amino acids. The ends lost 0 bases at V and 4 bases at J; junction bases unmatched: 3. The CDR3 sequence: CAWSVLSGYNEQFF. The CDR3 nucleotides are TGTGCCTGGAGTGTACTTAGCGGGTACAATGAGCAGTTCTTC.

V gene TRBV3-1 (or the pseudogene TRBV3-2) combines with J gene TRBJ1-1, with 7 bases lining up with TRBD1. CDR3 length equals 12 residues. J lost 11 bases, V lost 5 bases, and 8 bases had no gene match. Germline assignment: CDR1 LGHDT and CDR2 YNNKEL (reference sequence). The chain's CDR3 is CASSGDSFRAFF. In DNA form, the CDR3 reads TGTGCCAGCAGCGGGGACAGTTTCAGGGCTTTCTTT.

This chain joins TRBV15 and TRBJ2-5, with a possible D match to TRBD1 (6 bases). V was cut by 1 base and J by 5 bases, with 20 bases left in between. The CDR3 contains 17 residues. Germline assignment: CDR1 LNHNV and CDR2 YYDKDF (reference sequence). CDR3: CATSRVQGVSIGETQYF. CDR3 coding DNA: TGTGCCACCAGCAGAGTACAGGGCGTTAGTATCGGGGAGACCCAGTACTTC.

The rearrangement joins TRBV5-5 to TRBJ2-5; 7 bases agree with TRBD1. V lost 3 bases to trimming and J lost 4 bases; unmatched junction nucleotides: 12. Germline assignment: CDR1 SGHKS and CDR2 YYEKEE (reference sequence). The CDR3 totals 16 residues. CDR3 sequence reads: CASSWKTGQPLETQYF. The CDR3 region has the DNA TGTGCCAGCAGCTGGAAGACAGGGCAGCCTCTAGAGACCCAGTACTTC.

This clone was observed a handful of times. For the CDR3, the DNA is TGTGCCAGCAGGGCCGGACAGGGGCCCTTTCGGTCCCTCCACTTT. Encoded protein: CASRAGQGPFRSLHF. The chain couples TRBV28 to TRBJ1-6; 9 bases are shared with TRBD1. The germline gives CDR1 MDHEN, CDR2 SYDVKM. V gave up 6 bases and J gave up 14 bases; unmatched junction bases: 14. The CDR3 extends over 15 amino acids.

The CDR3 DNA is TGTGCCAGCAGCTTGGGGGGACAGGCAGCGGAGACCCAGTACTTC. It specifies CASSLGGQAAETQYF. The rearrangement links TRBV5-4 to TRBJ2-5; TRBD1 matches at 8 bases. Germline V gene data show CDR1 as SGHNT and CDR2 as YYREEE (reference sequence). Losses at the gene ends were 0 bases for V and 5 bases for J; bases not matched to a gene: 6. The CDR3 length is 15 residues.

The chain combines TRBV28 with TRBJ1-5, with 9 bases fitting TRBD1. The CDR3 has 16 amino acids. V lost 5 bases and J lost 1; bases outside the gene matches: 6. Germline CDR1 MDHEN, CDR2 SYDVKM. Here the CDR3 DNA reads TGTGCCAGCAGTCCTCGACAGGGGGGGAGCAATCAGCCCCAGCATTTT. Encoded protein: CASSPRQGGSNQPQHF.